The 25 T cell receptor beta chains reported below all come from one sample, sequenced in a study of cytomegalovirus exposure and HLA in healthy donors (dated by TCRdb to about 2017). The library was produced with the immunoSEQ multiplex PCR assay. For the multiplex PCR, a mixture combining 60 forward primers for TCR Vbeta segments and 13 reverse primers for TCR Jbeta segments was used. Not all clones reach the TCRdb copy of this immuneACCESS table, which keeps in-frame sequences only. Checked studies attribute under half of the gap to unresolved V genes and leave the rest unexplained. This sample is represented by fewer than 250,000 clones; 80% to 90% of them were singletons. The ten largest account for 2.9% of the sample. Sequenced material: PBMCs. These receptors were obtained from a man aged 25-45 years in good health and CMV-seronegative.

This sequence joins TRBV4-1 and TRBJ1-6; D unresolved. V shed 0 bases and J shed 7 bases, with 13 bases lying between them. The germline V gene has CDR1 MGHRA and CDR2 YSYEKL. The CDR3 has 16 residues. CDR3 nucleotide sequence: TGCGCCAGCAGCCAAGATCCCTCTTGGAGCAATTCACCCCTCCACTTT. It translates to CASSQDPSWSNSPLHF.

The rearrangement uses TRBV5-4 and TRBJ1-1, with 7 positions matching TRBD1. Per the germline V gene, CDR1 is SGHNT and CDR2 is YYREEE (reference sequence). V shed 3 bases and J 3 bases; nucleotides not matched to a gene: 8. This CDR3 is built from 15 residues. The DNA of the CDR3 is TGTGCCAGCAGCTGGAGAGGGACAGTGGACACTGAAGCTTTCTTT. Amino acid sequence: CASSWRGTVDTEAFF. Drawing the rest from reference TRBV5-4 and TRBJ1-1, the complete variable domain is ETGVTQSPTHLIKTRGQQVTLRCSSQSGHNTVSWYQQALGQGPQFIFQYYREEENGRGNFPPRFSGLQFPNYSSELNVNALELDDSALYLCASSWRGTVDTEAFFGQGTRLTVV.

V is TRBV11-2 and J is TRBJ1-6, with 7 bases lining up with TRBD1. Germline V gene sequence: CDR1 SGHAT, CDR2 FQNNGV. CDR3 length: 14 amino acids. With V trimmed by 2 bases and J by 10 bases, 5 bases remained unmatched. CDR3 nucleotides: TGTGCCAGCAGCTTAACAAGGGGGCAATCACCCCTCCACTTT. The encoded protein is CASSLTRGQSPLHF.

This CDR3 reads CASSTTQGSYREQYF. The CDR3 nucleotides are TGTGCCAGTAGTACCACACAGGGGTCCTATCGCGAGCAGTACTTC. The chain carries TRBV19 and TRBJ2-7; TRBD1 agrees at 7 bases. The CDR3 is 15 amino acids. Germline trimming cut 4 bases from V and 6 bases from J; bases unmatched to any gene: 12. CDR1 is LNHDA, CDR2 SQIVND, per germline (reference sequence).

This chain connects TRBV4-3 to TRBJ2-2; the D gene is possibly TRBD2 (6 bases). CDR1 LGHNA and CDR2 YSLEER come from the germline V gene. This CDR3 comprises 17 residues. Trimming removed 0 bases at V and 4 bases at J, with 15 bases between. The CDR3 loop is CASSQDLGGVGTGELFF. The CDR3 DNA follows: TGCGCCAGCAGCCAAGATCTGGGCGGGGTGGGCACCGGGGAGCTGTTTTTT.

The gene calls are TRBV20-1 and TRBJ2-7; D not certain. Germline V gene lookup returns CDR1 DFQATT and CDR2 SNEGSKA (reference sequence). This CDR3 contains 11 residues. Trimming took 5 bases from V and 3 from J, leaving 8 bases between them. CDR3 sequence reads: CSAFFNYEQYF. DNA for the CDR3: TGCAGTGCTTTTTTTAACTACGAGCAGTACTTC.

The chain joins TRBV4-1 to TRBJ1-1; TRBD1 matches 8 bases. With 4 bases clipped from V and 2 bases from J, the junction kept 6 bases outside the gene matches. The CDR3 spans 15 residues. The V gene's germline CDR1 is MGHRA and CDR2 YSYEKL. CDR3 region: CASSPRDRINTEAFF. CDR3 bases: TGCGCCAGCAGCCCAAGGGACAGGATTAACACTGAAGCTTTCTTT.

The table lists this clone with a count of one. The chain links TRBV29-1 to TRBJ1-4; tentative D call: TRBD1 (5 bases). CDR3 length: 14 residues. V lost 5 bases and J lost 0, with 10 bases in between. The germline gives CDR1 SQVTM, CDR2 ANQGSEA. CDR3 nucleotide sequence: TGCAGCGTTCTTTCAGGGACAACTAATGAAAAACTGTTTTTT. Translating it yields CSVLSGTTNEKLFF.

This clone has more than one count but fewer than ten. The CDR3 loop reads CASSPPQVNYEQYF. CDR3 sequence (DNA): TGTGCCAGCTCACCCCCCCAGGTGAACTACGAGCAGTACTTC. The J gene is TRBJ2-7, the V gene TRBV18; no clear D. The germline V gene has CDR1 KGHSH and CDR2 LQKENI. The V end was cut by 3 bases, the J end by 3 bases, with 12 bases between. CDR3 length: 14 amino acids.

The chain employs TRBV28 and TRBJ1-4; tentatively, D is TRBD1 (5 bases). This CDR3 is 15 amino acids long. Germline CDR1 is MDHEN and CDR2 is SYDVKM. V lost 1 base and J 6 bases, leaving 12 bases between the germline ends. The CDR3 coding sequence is TGTGCCAGCAGTTTATTAGGGGCGCAAGATGAAAAACTGTTTTTT. Amino acids: CASSLLGAQDEKLFF.

A word on this clone: One end of the junction is discordant with germline, which a read error may explain. The rearrangement uses TRBV7-9 and TRBJ1-2; D unresolved. There are 13 residues in the CDR3. Per the germline V gene, CDR1 is SEHNR and CDR2 is FQNEAQ (reference sequence). In DNA, the CDR3 is TGTTCCAGCAGCTTGGGCAGGAACTATGGCTACACCTTC. It encodes CSSSLGRNYGYTF.

The J gene is TRBJ1-1, the V gene TRBV23-1; TRBD1 matches 9 bases. TRBV23-1 is assigned to the ORF class and has an uncertain function. With 2 bases clipped from V and 7 bases from J, the junction kept 8 bases outside the gene matches. This CDR3 is built from 15 residues. This CDR3 reads CASSQRQGVVGEAFF. Written as DNA, the CDR3 is TGCGCCAGCAGTCAAAGACAGGGGGTCGTTGGTGAAGCTTTCTTT.

The chain combines TRBV19 with TRBJ2-3; 8 bases map to TRBD2. The CDR3 is 15 residues long. The germline V gene encodes CDR1 LNHDA and CDR2 SQIVND (reference sequence). The J segment lost 3 bases and the V segment lost 0 bases, leaving 2 bases of the junction unmatched. The CDR3 loop reads CASSIDPGGTDTQYF. For the CDR3, the DNA is TGTGCCAGTAGTATAGACCCGGGGGGGACAGATACGCAGTATTTT.

The V and J genes are TRBV27 and TRBJ2-7; 7 positions agree with TRBD1. CDR3 length equals 15 residues. CDR1 MNHEY and CDR2 SMNVEV come from the germline V gene (reference sequence). The ends lost 2 bases at V and 1 base at J; junction bases unmatched: 5. CDR3 nucleotide sequence: TGTGCCAGCAGTTTAGGATCGGGACAGTCCTACGAGCAGTACTTC. It translates to CASSLGSGQSYEQYF.

This sequence joins TRBV29-1 and TRBJ1-2; 8 positions agree with TRBD1. This CDR3 spans 13 amino acids. Germline V gene sequence: CDR1 SQVTM, CDR2 ANQGSEA. J was trimmed by 4 bases and V by 5 bases; bases with no gene match: 6. The CDR3 is CSVTGGKVYGYTF. The CDR3 region has the DNA TGCAGCGTTACAGGGGGAAAGGTCTATGGCTACACCTTC.

The chain has TRBV19 and TRBJ1-2, with D unresolved. Germline V lookup: CDR1 LNHDA, CDR2 SQIVND (reference sequence). This CDR3 region has 13 residues. Trimming took 2 bases from V and 8 from J, leaving 12 bases between them. The CDR3 bases are TGTGCCAGTAGTATACTTGGCAGGTCGGGCTACACCTTC. Translated: CASSILGRSGYTF. The full variable domain, completed using reference TRBV19 and TRBJ1-2, is DGGITQSPKYLFRKEGQNVTLSCEQNLNHDAMYWYRQDPGQGLRLIYYSQIVNDFQKGDIAEGYSVSREKKESFPLTVTSAQKNPTAFYLCASSILGRSGYTFGSGTRLTVV.

This chain uses TRBV11-2 with TRBJ2-7; D is perhaps TRBD1 (6 bases). The CDR3 covers 13 residues. Germline CDR1 reads SGHAT; CDR2 reads FQNNGV. Trimming pared 3 bases from V and 6 bases from J, leaving 12 bases between. Here the CDR3 reads CASSFTGRPEQYF. CDR3 coding DNA: TGTGCCAGCAGCTTTACAGGGCGGCCCGAGCAGTACTTC.

The chain combines TRBV2 with TRBJ2-7; 8 nucleotides match TRBD2. The germline V gene has CDR1 SNHLY and CDR2 FYNNEI. Unmatched junction bases numbered 9, after V lost 8 bases and J lost 6 bases. The CDR3 is 13 residues long. CDR3 coding DNA: TGTGCCAGCCGCGCGGGGGGCGGGGGCGAGCAGTACTTC. Its protein product is CASRAGGGGEQYF.

The chain combines TRBV14 with TRBJ2-7, with a possible D match to TRBD2 (5 bases). The V end was cut by 0 bases, the J end by 3 bases, with 12 bases between. CDR3 length: 15 amino acids. The V gene's germline CDR1 is SGHDN and CDR2 FVKESK. DNA of the CDR3: TGTGCCAGCAGCCAAGATATGAGGGCTCTCTACGAGCAGTACTTC. Protein: CASSQDMRALYEQYF.

The chain links TRBV2 to TRBJ1-4; D unclear. The CDR3 covers 13 residues. Per the germline V gene, CDR1 is SNHLY and CDR2 is FYNNEI. Trimming pared 2 bases from V and 6 bases from J, leaving 7 bases between. CDR3 in amino acids: CASSEPPDEKLFF. Here the CDR3 DNA reads TGTGCCAGCAGTGAACCCCCAGATGAAAAACTGTTTTTT.

The V call is TRBV29-1, the J call TRBJ2-5; D is uncertain. The germline V gene encodes CDR1 SQVTM and CDR2 ANQGSEA. The CDR3 length is 12 residues. Trimming removed 4 bases from V and 0 bases from J, with 6 bases in between. Here the CDR3 DNA reads TGCAGCGTTGTTATGTACCAAGAGACCCAGTACTTC. This encodes CSVVMYQETQYF.

A few counts support this clone. The gene calls are TRBV6-5 and TRBJ2-7; the match to TRBD1 covers 8 bases. Germline assignment: CDR1 MNHEY and CDR2 SVGAGI. CDR3 length: 15 residues. Trimming at V came to 6 bases and at J to 3 bases, leaving 10 bases not matched to a gene. CDR3 DNA sequence: TGTGCCAGCAGCAAATCAGTTACAGGGGGCTACGAGCAGTACTTC. Translation: CASSKSVTGGYEQYF.

The J gene is TRBJ2-7, the V gene TRBV7-9; the match to TRBD2 covers 13 bases. The germline V gene encodes CDR1 SEHNR and CDR2 FQNEAQ (reference sequence). The CDR3 spans 17 residues. The J segment lost 0 bases and the V segment lost 4 bases, leaving 6 bases of the junction unmatched. Here the CDR3 DNA reads TGTGCCAGCAGCTCCGGGACTAGCGGGGATGGCTCCTACGAGCAGTACTTC. Its translation is CASSSGTSGDGSYEQYF.

This rearrangement joins TRBV27 to TRBJ1-6; 9 bases map to TRBD1. Trimming at V came to 5 bases and at J to 6 bases, leaving 5 bases not matched to a gene. The CDR3 contains 15 residues. Looked up from germline, CDR1 is MNHEY and CDR2 is SMNVEV (reference sequence). This CDR3 reads CASSTRTGVNSPLHF. CDR3 DNA sequence: TGTGCCAGCAGTACACGGACAGGGGTTAATTCACCCCTCCACTTT.

The rearrangement joins TRBV9 to TRBJ2-5, with TRBD2 matching 8 bases. The CDR3 is 15 amino acids. The junction had 6 bases not matched to a gene; V was cut back by 4 bases and J by 1 base. Germline V gives CDR1 SGDLS, CDR2 YYNGEE. CDR3 sequence: CASSSRGGLQETQYF. The CDR3 bases are TGTGCCAGCAGCTCCCGGGGGGGACTCCAAGAGACCCAGTACTTC.